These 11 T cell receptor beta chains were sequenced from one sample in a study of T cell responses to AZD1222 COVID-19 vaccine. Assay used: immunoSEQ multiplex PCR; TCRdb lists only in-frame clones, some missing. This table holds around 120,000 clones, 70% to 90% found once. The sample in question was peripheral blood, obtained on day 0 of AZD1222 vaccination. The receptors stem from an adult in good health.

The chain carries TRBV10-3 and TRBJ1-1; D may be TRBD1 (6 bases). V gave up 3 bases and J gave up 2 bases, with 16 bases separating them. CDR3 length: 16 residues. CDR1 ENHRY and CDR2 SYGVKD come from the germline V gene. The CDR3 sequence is CAISETRSGANTEAFF. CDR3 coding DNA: TGTGCCATCAGTGAAACCCGGTCAGGGGCCAACACTGAAGCTTTCTTT.

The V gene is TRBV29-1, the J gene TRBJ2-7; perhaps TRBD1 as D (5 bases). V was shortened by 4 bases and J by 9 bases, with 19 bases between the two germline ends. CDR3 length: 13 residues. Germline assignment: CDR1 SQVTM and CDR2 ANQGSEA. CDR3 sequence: CSVAAGMMGGQYF. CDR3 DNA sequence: TGCAGCGTTGCGGCAGGGATGATGGGTGGGCAGTACTTC.

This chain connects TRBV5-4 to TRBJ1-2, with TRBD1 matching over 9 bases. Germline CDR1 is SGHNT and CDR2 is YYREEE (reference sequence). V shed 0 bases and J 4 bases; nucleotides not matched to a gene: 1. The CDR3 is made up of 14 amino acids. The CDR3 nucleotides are TGTGCCAGCAGCTTGGACAGGGGGCTCTATGGCTACACCTTC. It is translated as CASSLDRGLYGYTF.

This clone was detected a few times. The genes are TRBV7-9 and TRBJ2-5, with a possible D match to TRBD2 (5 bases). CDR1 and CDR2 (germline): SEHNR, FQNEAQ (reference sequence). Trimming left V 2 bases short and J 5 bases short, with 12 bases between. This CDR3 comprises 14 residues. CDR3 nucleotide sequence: TGTGCCAGCAGCTTAAGCCTAGCCACTGAGACCCAGTACTTC. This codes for CASSLSLATETQYF.

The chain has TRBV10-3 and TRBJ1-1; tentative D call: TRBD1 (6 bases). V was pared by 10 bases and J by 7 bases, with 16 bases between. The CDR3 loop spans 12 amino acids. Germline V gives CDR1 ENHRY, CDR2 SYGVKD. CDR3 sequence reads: CATYGGQGEAFF. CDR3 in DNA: TGTGCCACATATGGGGGGCAGGGTGAAGCTTTCTTT.

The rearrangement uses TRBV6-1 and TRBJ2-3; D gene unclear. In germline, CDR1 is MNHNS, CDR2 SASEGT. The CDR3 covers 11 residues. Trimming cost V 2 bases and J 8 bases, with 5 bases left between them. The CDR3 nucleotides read TGTGCCAGCAGTGAAAGAGGTACGCAGTATTTT. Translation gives CASSERGTQYF.

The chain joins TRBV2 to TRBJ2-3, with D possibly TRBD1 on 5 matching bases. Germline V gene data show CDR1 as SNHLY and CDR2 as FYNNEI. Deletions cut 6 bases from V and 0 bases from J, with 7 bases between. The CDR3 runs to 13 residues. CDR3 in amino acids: CASRTDSTDTQYF. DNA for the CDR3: TGTGCCAGCAGGACAGACAGCACAGATACGCAGTATTTT.

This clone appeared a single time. The CDR3 spells CASSLTGLGADTQYF. DNA for the CDR3: TGTGCCAGCAGCTTAACAGGGCTGGGAGCTGATACGCAGTATTTT. This chain joins TRBV7-3 and TRBJ2-3, with D perhaps TRBD2 (5 bases). The CDR3 is 15 residues long. V lost 0 bases and J lost 6, with 13 bases in between. CDR1 is SGHTA, CDR2 FQGTGA, per germline.

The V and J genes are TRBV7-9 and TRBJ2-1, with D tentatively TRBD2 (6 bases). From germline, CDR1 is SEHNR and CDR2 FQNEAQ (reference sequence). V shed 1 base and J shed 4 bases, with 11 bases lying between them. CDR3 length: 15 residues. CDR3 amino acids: CASSLGGLSYNEQFF. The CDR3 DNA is TGTGCCAGCAGCTTAGGGGGACTGTCGTACAATGAGCAGTTCTTC.

The CDR3 spells CASSEAAGVGPEQYF. CDR3 nucleotides: TGTGCCAGCAGTGAAGCGGCCGGAGTGGGGCCCGAGCAGTACTTC. This sequence joins TRBV2 and TRBJ2-7, with D possibly matching TRBD1 (5 bases). In germline, CDR1 is SNHLY, CDR2 FYNNEI. The CDR3 totals 15 residues. V was trimmed by 0 bases and J by 6 bases, leaving 15 bases between them.

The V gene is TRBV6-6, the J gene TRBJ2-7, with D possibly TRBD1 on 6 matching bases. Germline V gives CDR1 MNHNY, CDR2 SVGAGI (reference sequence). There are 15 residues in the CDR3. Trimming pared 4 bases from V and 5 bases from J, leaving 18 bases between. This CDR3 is CASSSSQGSGHEQYF. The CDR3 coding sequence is TGTGCCAGCAGTTCCTCCCAGGGGTCCGGCCACGAGCAGTACTTC.